This record covers a single T cell receptor beta chain. Trimming left V 5 bases short and J 1 base short, with 12 bases between. Germline lookup yields CDR1 LNHDA and CDR2 SQIVND (reference sequence). The CDR3 spans 14 residues. These data belong to a study of cytotoxic CD8 clonotypes in ibrutinib-treated CLL. Turning to the study itself: The taking of response samples occurred after a median roughly twelve months of treatment, with a range of 6 to 36.

The repertoire was sequenced with immunoSEQ multiplex PCR; TCRdb's copy has only in-frame clones and lacks some. The data contain some 150,000 clones, 80% of them singletons. The material was PBMCs, obtained after 36 months of ibrutinib treatment. This sequence originates from a human donor with chronic lymphocytic leukemia. V usage is TRBV19 and J usage is TRBJ2-7; D may be TRBD1 (5 bases). The CDR3 DNA is TGTGCCAGTAGTGGTCAGGGTAGTTCCTACGAGCAGTACTTC. Protein product: CASSGQGSSYEQYF.